This entry lists 17 T cell receptor beta chains sequenced from one sample in a study of CD8 T cells in Susac syndrome. Reverse transcription used about 0.45 to 1 ug RNA and random hexamers. TCRdb re-called the immunoSEQ multiplex PCR reads with MiXCR, one entry per CDR3 protein. The repertoire holds 210,000 or so distinct CDR3 sequences, with 92% as singletons. Material for sequencing was CD8+ T cells from PBMCs. These receptors were obtained from a human donor with multiple sclerosis.

V usage is TRBV4-3 and J usage is TRBJ2-1; 11 bases fit TRBD2. With 0 bases clipped from V and 6 bases from J, the junction kept 4 bases outside the gene matches. Germline values: CDR1 LGHNA, CDR2 YSLEER. This CDR3 is 16 amino acids long. The CDR3 spells CASSQEGTSGSNEQFF. The CDR3 nucleotides are TGCGCCAGCAGCCAAGAAGGGACTAGCGGCTCCAATGAGCAGTTCTTC.

The chain couples TRBV9 to TRBJ2-1; D might be TRBD2 (6 bases). Trimming left V 3 bases short and J 9 bases short, with 22 bases between. CDR1 is SGDLS and CDR2 is YYNGEE in the germline V gene. There are 16 residues in the CDR3. The CDR3 DNA is TGTGCCAGCAGCGCTATGGAGGGGAGATTCCCCCGTGAGCAGTTCTTC. It codes for CASSAMEGRFPREQFF.

The V call is TRBV25-1, the J call TRBJ2-4, with unresolved D. Germline V CDR1 and CDR2: MGHDK, SYGVNS. Deletions cut 8 bases from V and 8 bases from J, with 10 bases between. The CDR3 has 11 residues. CDR3 residues: CASGLWDIQYF. The CDR3 DNA is TGTGCCAGCGGGTTATGGGACATTCAGTACTTC.

V usage is TRBV5-6 and J usage is TRBJ1-5; D is uncertain. Trimming cost V 0 bases and J 8 bases, with 15 bases left between them. This CDR3 comprises 15 residues. Germline-derived CDR1 and CDR2 are SGHDT and YYEEEE. The CDR3 DNA follows: TGTGCCAGCAGCTTGGGGGGAACCCTCAGGAAGCCCCAGCATTTT. It yields the protein CASSLGGTLRKPQHF.

CDR3 sequence (DNA): TGTGCCAGCGGCCCCGGGGAATTAGCCAAAAACATTCAGTACTTC. It encodes CASGPGELAKNIQYF. V usage is TRBV6-5 and J usage is TRBJ2-4, with D possibly being TRBD2 (5 bases). The CDR3 is made up of 15 amino acids. The V gene's germline CDR1 is MNHEY and CDR2 SVGAGI. V dropped 8 bases and J dropped 0 bases, with 14 bases sitting between them.

The chain combines TRBV27 with TRBJ1-3, with a weak D call TRBD1 (6 bases). Germline-derived CDR1 and CDR2 are MNHEY and SMNVEV (reference sequence). With 5 bases removed from V and 4 bases from J, the gap between germline ends came to 9 bases. The CDR3 runs to 13 residues. The CDR3 here is CASSTTGGNTIYF. The CDR3 nucleotides read TGTGCCAGCAGTACGACAGGCGGAAACACCATATATTTT.

CDR3 in amino acids: CASSQGLAGGPQETQYF. The CDR3 bases are TGTGCCAGCAGCCAAGGTCTAGCGGGGGGTCCCCAAGAGACCCAGTACTTC. The chain combines TRBV4-2 with TRBJ2-5, with 11 bases identical to TRBD2. Germline V lookup: CDR1 LGHNA, CDR2 YNFKEQ. The V segment lost 1 base and the J segment 1 base; nucleotides outside the gene matches: 5. This CDR3 has 17 residues.

V gene TRBV7-9 combines with J gene TRBJ2-5; D is ambiguous. This CDR3 spans 13 amino acids. Germline loops: CDR1 SEHNR, CDR2 FQNEAQ (reference sequence). V was trimmed by 4 bases and J by 4 bases, leaving 10 bases between them. CDR3 residues: CASSWTVGETQYF. The CDR3 DNA is TGTGCCAGCAGCTGGACCGTTGGAGAGACCCAGTACTTC.

The chain employs TRBV12-3 or TRBV12-4 and TRBJ1-1; D gene unclear. V was clipped by 7 bases and J by 0 bases, with 12 bases between them. This CDR3 contains 14 residues. The CDR3 loop is CASTFTAMNTEAFF. The DNA of the CDR3 is TGTGCCAGCACCTTTACAGCGATGAACACTGAAGCTTTCTTT.

The chain combines TRBV14 with TRBJ2-3; the D is unclear. Germline CDR1 is SGHDN and CDR2 is FVKESK. The CDR3 totals 20 residues. V lost 0 bases and J lost 6, with 28 bases in between. The chain's CDR3 is CASSQDLSPIAARANDTQYF. The CDR3 DNA follows: TGTGCCAGCAGCCAAGATCTCAGCCCCATTGCCGCAAGGGCCAATGATACGCAGTATTTT.

This clonotype has more than one count but fewer than ten. The chain carries TRBV5-1 and TRBJ2-4; D possibly corresponds to TRBD1 (5 bases). Germline V CDR1 and CDR2: SGHRS, YFSETQ. This CDR3 region has 13 residues. V lost 0 bases to trimming and J lost 5 bases, with 6 bases between them. CDR3 sequence (DNA): TGCGCCAGCAGCTTGGAAGGGGAAAACATTCAGTACTTC. Its translation is CASSLEGENIQYF.

This chain joins TRBV20-1 and TRBJ2-3, with D possibly TRBD2 on 6 matching bases. Trimming shortened V by 1 base and J by 2 bases, and 13 bases separated the two germline ends. The CDR3 has 15 amino acids. The germline gives CDR1 DFQATT, CDR2 SNEGSKA (reference sequence). CDR3 nucleotides: TGCAGTGCTAGAGTCGGGGGTTGGGACACAGATACGCAGTATTTT. It encodes CSARVGGWDTDTQYF.

The chain employs TRBV6-5 and TRBJ1-6, with D possibly TRBD1 on 5 matching bases. V gave up 4 bases and J gave up 9 bases, with 19 bases separating them. Germline V gene sequence: CDR1 MNHEY, CDR2 SVGAGI. The CDR3 runs to 16 residues. The CDR3 sequence is CASSSMGVAPGSPLHF. The CDR3 DNA is TGTGCCAGCAGTTCGATGGGGGTGGCTCCTGGTTCACCCCTCCACTTT.

The V gene is TRBV12-3 or TRBV12-4, the J gene TRBJ1-2; possibly TRBD1 for D (5 bases). This CDR3 has 13 amino acids. The V end lost 5 bases, the J end lost 4 bases, and 11 bases lay between the germline ends. This CDR3 is CASSAGAFYGYTF. CDR3 DNA: TGTGCCAGCAGTGCCGGGGCCTTCTATGGCTACACCTTC.

Here the CDR3 reads CASSPSAGEYEQYF. The CDR3 DNA is TGTGCCAGCAGCCCCAGCGCAGGGGAGTACGAGCAGTACTTC. This chain connects TRBV11-2 to TRBJ2-7, with D maybe TRBD1 (6 bases). The CDR3 consists of 14 residues. V lost 5 bases to trimming and J lost 4 bases, with 15 bases between them. In germline, CDR1 is SGHAT, CDR2 FQNNGV.

The chain links TRBV11-2 to TRBJ2-5, with D possibly being TRBD1 or TRBD2 (5 bases each). The length of the CDR3 is 15 residues. Between the trimmed V and J ends, which lost 3 bases and 13 bases, there was a span of 24 bases. Germline-derived CDR1 and CDR2 are SGHAT and FQNNGV. In nucleotides, the CDR3 is TGTGCCAGCAGCTTGGAATTTAGTACAGTGGGGGATAGGTACTTC. This encodes CASSLEFSTVGDRYF.

The V gene is TRBV6-2 or TRBV6-3, the J gene TRBJ2-7; possible D gene TRBD2, 5 bases. CDR1 is MNHEY and CDR2 is SVGEGT in the germline V gene. Trimming stripped 2 bases from V and 1 base from J, with 12 bases between. This CDR3 contains 15 residues. CDR3 bases: TGTGCCAGCAGTTACCGGAGGCCGGTTTCCTACGAGCAGTACTTC. It codes for CASSYRRPVSYEQYF.